These 4 T cell receptor beta chains were sequenced from one sample in a study of vaccination effects on CD4 cells after COVID-19 (dated by TCRdb to 2022 to 2024). To identify antigen-specific CD4+ T cell clonotypes by their expansion, the ViraFEST assay first stimulated PBMC with viral peptide pools and then applied TCR sequencing. After more than 9 days of culture, CD4+ T cells were isolated with the EasySep CD4+ T cell isolation kit. PCR-confirmed SARS-CoV-2 infection had occurred in convalescent patients between March and December 2020, before the Alpha, Beta and Delta variants emerged in the United States. Receptor amplification or capture employed the immunoSEQ multiplex PCR assay. As stored in TCRdb, this immuneACCESS dataset retains in-frame rearrangements with V and J assigned. A fraction of the clones does not appear; measured against another copy, unresolved V genes explain less than half of the discrepancy, and the remainder lacks a known reason. The table for this sample lists more than 45,000 clones; 76% of them were counted only once. The ten largest clones capture about 5.4% of the sample.

These receptors' antigens are unknown. The input for sequencing was CD4+ T cells from PBMCs cultured with HIV peptides, taken before COVID-19 vaccination. The cell subset or site label of this sample denotes: HIV-1 Nef peptide pool negative control/reference culture. The source of these receptors is a human donor who had a prior SARS-CoV-2 infection.

This clone showed up just a few times. V usage is TRBV4-3 and J usage is TRBJ2-1; perhaps TRBD1 as D (6 bases). Germline values: CDR1 LGHNA, CDR2 YSLEER. Trimming pared 0 bases from V and 2 bases from J, leaving 17 bases between. This CDR3 region has 18 residues. CDR3 in amino acids: CASSQEQTDRSTYNEQFF. CDR3 bases: TGCGCCAGCAGCCAAGAGCAGACGGACAGATCGACCTACAATGAGCAGTTCTTC.

This clone was seen a handful of times. The chain has TRBV12-5 and TRBJ2-7, with 9 nucleotides matching TRBD1. V was pared by 5 bases and J by 3 bases, with 5 bases of the junction left unmatched. CDR1 is LGHNT and CDR2 is FRNRAP in the germline V gene. The CDR3 contains 14 residues. CDR3 sequence: CASGIGDRDYEQYF. The CDR3 bases are TGTGCTAGTGGTATCGGGGACAGGGACTACGAGCAGTACTTC.

The rearrangement links TRBV6-6 to TRBJ1-1; TRBD1 matches at 8 bases. The ends lost 3 bases at V and 6 bases at J; junction bases unmatched: 9. The length of the CDR3 is 15 residues. In germline, CDR1 is MNHNY, CDR2 SVGAGI (reference sequence). The chain's CDR3 is CASSYPGTGKPEAFF. The CDR3 DNA follows: TGTGCCAGCAGTTATCCCGGGACAGGCAAACCTGAAGCTTTCTTT.

V gene TRBV15 combines with J gene TRBJ1-2; D is ambiguous. This CDR3 is built from 15 residues. Looked up from germline, CDR1 is LNHNV and CDR2 is YYDKDF (reference sequence). The V end was cut by 5 bases, the J end by 3 bases, with 16 bases between. The DNA for the CDR3 is TGTGCCACCAGCGAGCCTGCGGGGAGAGACTATGGCTACACCTTC. Translated: CATSEPAGRDYGYTF.